This entry lists 3 T cell receptor beta chains sequenced from one sample in a study of CXCR3-negative and CXCR3-positive naive CD8 T cells. The authors prepared UMI-labeled TRB cDNA libraries by 5' RACE. From the 5' RACE reads, TCRdb lists one entry per CDR3 protein and no DNA. The listing contains some 41,000 distinct CDR3 sequences. The material sequenced was memory CD8+ T cells from blood. The receptor set was obtained from a human donor in good health. Some clones in this sample may be carry-over from other donors' samples.

The CDR3 loop reads CASSQRPSRDTEAFF. This sequence joins TRBV4-2 and TRBJ1-1. From germline, CDR1 is LGHNA and CDR2 YNFKEQ. This CDR3 contains 15 residues.

CDR3: CASSQPWTSGGPPGTDTQYF. The V gene is TRBV6-2 or TRBV6-3, the J gene TRBJ2-3; TCRdb lists TRBD2, though no DNA is available to test this call. Germline CDR1 and CDR2: MNHEY and SVGEGT. There are 20 residues in the CDR3.

The chain recombines TRBV14 with TRBJ2-4. This CDR3 is 14 amino acids long. Germline V CDR1 and CDR2: SGHDN, FVKESK. The CDR3 loop reads CASSQERGSHIQYF.